This TCR beta chain was profiled in a study of T cell repertoires in cytomegalovirus infection. Turning to the study itself: Shared public TCR beta signatures pointed to both CMV infection and a matching HLA type.

Study-level points and caveats: Predominance within the ex vivo response was attributable to HLA-C-restricted CMV-specific TCR beta clonotypes. Accumulated public TCR beta family frequency recognized individuals carrying CMV together with the relevant HLA.

TCRdb ran MiXCR on the reads and lists one entry per CDR3 protein. The table has tens of thousands of distinct CDR3 sequences, 3.5% to 4% seen once; the top ten hold 20% to 25%. In its sample, this clonotype was seen many times. The antigen is undetermined. Looked up from germline, CDR1 is MNHEY and CDR2 is SVGEGT. V lost 7 bases and J 4 bases, leaving 11 bases between the germline ends. The CDR3 loop spans 13 amino acids. This clonotype originated in a human donor in good health (CMV status not recorded). Some clones in this sample may be carry-over from other donors' samples. The rearrangement joins TRBV6-2 or TRBV6-3 to TRBJ2-1; a possible D gene is TRBD2 (6 bases). The sequenced material came from PBMCs. Here the CDR3 reads CASTPTRYNEQFF. The CDR3, as DNA: TGTGCCAGCACCCCGACTAGATACAATGAGCAGTTCTTC.